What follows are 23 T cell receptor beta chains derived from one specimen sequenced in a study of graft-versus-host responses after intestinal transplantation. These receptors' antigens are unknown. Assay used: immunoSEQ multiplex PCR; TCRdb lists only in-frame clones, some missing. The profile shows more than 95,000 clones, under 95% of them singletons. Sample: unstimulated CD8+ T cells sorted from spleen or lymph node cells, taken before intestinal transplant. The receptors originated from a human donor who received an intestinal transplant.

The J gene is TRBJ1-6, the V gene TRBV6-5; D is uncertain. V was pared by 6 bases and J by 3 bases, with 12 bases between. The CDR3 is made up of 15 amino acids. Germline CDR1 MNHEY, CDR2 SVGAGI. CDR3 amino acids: CASSPAGSYNSPLHF. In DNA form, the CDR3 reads TGTGCCAGCAGCCCTGCCGGGAGCTATAATTCACCCCTCCACTTT.

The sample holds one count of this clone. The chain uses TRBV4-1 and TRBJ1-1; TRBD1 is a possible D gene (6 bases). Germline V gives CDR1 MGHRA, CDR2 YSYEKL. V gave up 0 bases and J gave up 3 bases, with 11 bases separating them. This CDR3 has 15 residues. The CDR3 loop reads CASSQDQGWYTEAFF. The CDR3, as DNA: TGCGCCAGCAGCCAAGACCAGGGGTGGTACACTGAAGCTTTCTTT.

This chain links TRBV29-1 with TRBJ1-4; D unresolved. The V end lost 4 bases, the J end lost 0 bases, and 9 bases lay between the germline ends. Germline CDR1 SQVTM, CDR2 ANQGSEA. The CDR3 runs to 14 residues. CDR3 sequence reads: CSVVTPATNEKLFF. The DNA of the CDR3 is TGCAGCGTTGTTACCCCCGCAACTAATGAAAAACTGTTTTTT.

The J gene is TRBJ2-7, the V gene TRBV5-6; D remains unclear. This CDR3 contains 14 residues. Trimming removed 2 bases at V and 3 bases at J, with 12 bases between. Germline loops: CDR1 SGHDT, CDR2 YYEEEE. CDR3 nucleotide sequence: TGTGCCAGCAGCTTAAAAGGGAACTTCTACGAGCAGTACTTC. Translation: CASSLKGNFYEQYF.

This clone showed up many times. CDR3 residues: CASSLVASGTGELFF. The CDR3 region has the DNA TGTGCCAGCAGCTTAGTGGCGAGTGGCACCGGGGAGCTGTTTTTT. V and J are TRBV7-9 and TRBJ2-2; D gene uncertain. Trimming left V 1 base short and J 4 bases short, with 10 bases between. CDR3 length: 15 residues. From germline, CDR1 is SEHNR and CDR2 FQNEAQ (reference sequence).

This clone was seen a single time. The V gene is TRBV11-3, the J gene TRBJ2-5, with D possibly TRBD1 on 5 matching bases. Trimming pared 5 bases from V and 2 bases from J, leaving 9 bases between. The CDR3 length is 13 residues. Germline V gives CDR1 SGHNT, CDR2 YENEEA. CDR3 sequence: CASSEQVQETQYF. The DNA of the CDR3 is TGTGCCAGCAGCGAACAGGTACAAGAGACCCAGTACTTC.

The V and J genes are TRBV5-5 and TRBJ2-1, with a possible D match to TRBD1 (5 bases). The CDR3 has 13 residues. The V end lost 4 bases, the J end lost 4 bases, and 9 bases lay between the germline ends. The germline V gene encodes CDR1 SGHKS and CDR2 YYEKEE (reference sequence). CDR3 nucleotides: TGTGCCAGCAGCCTGACAGCATACAATGAGCAGTTCTTC. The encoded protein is CASSLTAYNEQFF.

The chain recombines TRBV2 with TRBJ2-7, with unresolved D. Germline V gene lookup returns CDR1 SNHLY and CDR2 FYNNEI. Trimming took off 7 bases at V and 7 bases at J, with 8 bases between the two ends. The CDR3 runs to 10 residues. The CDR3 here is CASIKDEQYF. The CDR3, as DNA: TGTGCCAGCATTAAGGATGAGCAGTACTTC.

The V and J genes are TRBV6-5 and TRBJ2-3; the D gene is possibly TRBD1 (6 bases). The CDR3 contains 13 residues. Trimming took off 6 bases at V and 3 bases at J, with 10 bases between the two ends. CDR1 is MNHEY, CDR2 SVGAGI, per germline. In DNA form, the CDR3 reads TGTGCCAGCAGCCCAACAGGGACAGATACGCAGTATTTT. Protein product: CASSPTGTDTQYF.

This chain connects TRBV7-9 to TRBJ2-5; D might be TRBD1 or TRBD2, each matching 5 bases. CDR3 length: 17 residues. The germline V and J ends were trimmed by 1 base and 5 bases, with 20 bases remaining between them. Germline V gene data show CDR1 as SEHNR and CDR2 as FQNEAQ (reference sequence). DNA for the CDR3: TGTGCCAGCAGCTTAGTTGGGGGAAACACAAATTTTGAGACCCAGTACTTC. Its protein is CASSLVGGNTNFETQYF.

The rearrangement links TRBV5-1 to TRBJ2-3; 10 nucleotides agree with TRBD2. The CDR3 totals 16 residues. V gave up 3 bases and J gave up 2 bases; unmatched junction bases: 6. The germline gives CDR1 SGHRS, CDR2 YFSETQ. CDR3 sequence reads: CASSSLAGAHTDTQYF. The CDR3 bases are TGCGCCAGCAGCTCCCTAGCGGGGGCCCACACAGATACGCAGTATTTT.

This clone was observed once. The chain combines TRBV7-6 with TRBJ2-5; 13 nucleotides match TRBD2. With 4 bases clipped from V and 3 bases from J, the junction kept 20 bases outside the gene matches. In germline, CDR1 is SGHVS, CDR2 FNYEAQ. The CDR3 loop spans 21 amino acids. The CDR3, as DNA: TGTGCCAGCAGCTCTCCTGGACTAGCGGGGGCCTTGTTATTCACCGAAGAGACCCAGTACTTC. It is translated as CASSSPGLAGALLFTEETQYF.

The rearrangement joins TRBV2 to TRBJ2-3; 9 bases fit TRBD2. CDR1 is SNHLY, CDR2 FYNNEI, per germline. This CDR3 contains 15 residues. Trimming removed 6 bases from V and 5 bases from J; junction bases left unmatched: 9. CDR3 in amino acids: CASSPSGETVDTQYF. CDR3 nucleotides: TGTGCCAGCAGCCCTAGCGGGGAGACGGTAGATACGCAGTATTTT.

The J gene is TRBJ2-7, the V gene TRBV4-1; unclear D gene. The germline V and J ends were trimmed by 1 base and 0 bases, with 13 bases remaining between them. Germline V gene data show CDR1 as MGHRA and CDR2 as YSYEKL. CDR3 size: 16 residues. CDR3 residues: CASSQGPGRSSYEQYF. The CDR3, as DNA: TGCGCCAGCAGCCAAGGCCCTGGACGGAGCTCCTACGAGCAGTACTTC.

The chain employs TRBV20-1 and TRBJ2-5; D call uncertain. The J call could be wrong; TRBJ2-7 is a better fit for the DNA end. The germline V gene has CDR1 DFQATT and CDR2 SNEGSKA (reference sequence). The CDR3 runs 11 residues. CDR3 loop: CSAGLFYEQYF. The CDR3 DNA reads TGCAGTGCTGGATTATTCTACGAGCAGTACTTC.

In nucleotides, the CDR3 is TGTGCCAGCAGCGTAGAGGGGGGGGTCGCAGATACGCAGTATTTT. This codes for CASSVEGGVADTQYF. The chain has TRBV9 and TRBJ2-3; possible D gene TRBD2, 7 bases. Deletions cut 0 bases from V and 4 bases from J, with 12 bases between. This CDR3 region has 15 residues. Germline lookup yields CDR1 SGDLS and CDR2 YYNGEE. Looking up the rest from reference TRBV9 and TRBJ2-3 gives the full variable domain: DSGVTQTPKHLITATGQRVTLRCSPRSGDLSVYWYQQSLDQGLQFLIQYYNGEERAKGNILERFSAQQFPDLHSELNLSSLELGDSALYFCASSVEGGVADTQYFGPGTRLTVL.

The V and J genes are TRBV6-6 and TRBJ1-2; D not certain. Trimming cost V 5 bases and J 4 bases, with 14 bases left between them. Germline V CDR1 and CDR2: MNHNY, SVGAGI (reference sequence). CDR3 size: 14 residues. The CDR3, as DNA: TGTGCCAGCAGTGACCAACCTCGGCTCTATGGCTACACCTTC. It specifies CASSDQPRLYGYTF.

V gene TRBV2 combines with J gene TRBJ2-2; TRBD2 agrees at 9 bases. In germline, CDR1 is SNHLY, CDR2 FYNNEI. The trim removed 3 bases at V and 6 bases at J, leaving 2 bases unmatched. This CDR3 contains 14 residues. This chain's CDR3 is CASSDSGGSGELFF. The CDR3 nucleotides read TGTGCCAGCAGTGATAGCGGGGGCTCCGGGGAGCTGTTTTTT.

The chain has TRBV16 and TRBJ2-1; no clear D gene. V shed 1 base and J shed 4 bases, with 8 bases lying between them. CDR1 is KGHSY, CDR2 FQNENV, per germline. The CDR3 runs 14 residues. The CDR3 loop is CASSQWQMYNEQFF. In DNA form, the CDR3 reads TGTGCCAGCAGCCAATGGCAGATGTACAATGAGCAGTTCTTC. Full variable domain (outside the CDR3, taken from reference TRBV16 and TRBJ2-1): GEEVAQTPKHLVRGEGQKAKLYCAPIKGHSYVFWYQQVLKNEFKFLISFQNENVFDETGMPKERFSAKCLPNSPCSLEIQATKLEDSAVYFCASSQWQMYNEQFFGPGTRLTVL.

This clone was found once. The CDR3 nucleotides are TGTGCCAGCAGTTACTCGGGGGATTTGGGGACTGAAGCTTTCTTT. Translated: CASSYSGDLGTEAFF. The rearrangement links TRBV6-6 to TRBJ1-1; possibly TRBD1 for D (5 bases). The ends were cut back, 0 bases at V and 5 bases at J, with 13 bases in the middle. The CDR3 covers 15 residues. Germline lookup yields CDR1 MNHNY and CDR2 SVGAGI (reference sequence).

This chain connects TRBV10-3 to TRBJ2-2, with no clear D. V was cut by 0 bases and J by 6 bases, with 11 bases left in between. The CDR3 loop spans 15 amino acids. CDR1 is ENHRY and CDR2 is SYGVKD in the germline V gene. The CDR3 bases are TGTGCCATCAGTGAGTCGAATCGTATCGCCGGGGAGCTGTTTTTT. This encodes CAISESNRIAGELFF.

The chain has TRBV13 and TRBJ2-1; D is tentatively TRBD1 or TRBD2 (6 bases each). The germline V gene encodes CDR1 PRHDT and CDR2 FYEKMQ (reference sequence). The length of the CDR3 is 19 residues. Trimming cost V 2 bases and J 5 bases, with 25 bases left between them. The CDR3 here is CASSLIAGFLDSEDNEQFF. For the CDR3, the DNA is TGTGCCAGCAGCTTAATCGCGGGGTTTTTGGACAGCGAAGACAATGAGCAGTTCTTC.

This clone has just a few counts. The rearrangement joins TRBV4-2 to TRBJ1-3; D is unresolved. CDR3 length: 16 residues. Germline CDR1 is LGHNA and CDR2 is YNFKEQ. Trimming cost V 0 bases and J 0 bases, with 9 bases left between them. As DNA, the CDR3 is TGTGCCAGCAGCCAAGACGTACAGAGCTCTGGAAACACCATATATTTT. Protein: CASSQDVQSSGNTIYF.